The 18 T cell receptor beta chains listed next were all sequenced from one sample in a study of Graves' ophthalmopathy and Graves' hyperthyroidism. Amplifying from RNA transcripts, the study obtained TCR beta CDR3 regions. HTBI primers were used in a first-round RT-PCR, which preceded a second-round multiplex PCR. TCRdb reprocessed the multiplex PCR reads with MiXCR, giving one entry per CDR3 protein. Among about 740,000 distinct CDR3 sequences listed, approximately 40% were seen once. The sequenced sample was peripheral blood. The receptors were gathered from an adult man with Graves' ophthalmopathy.

The chain has TRBV7-2 and TRBJ2-6, with a possible D match to TRBD1 (6 bases). CDR3 length: 15 amino acids. V gave up 11 bases and J gave up 0 bases, with 14 bases separating them. CDR1 is SGHTA, CDR2 FQGNSA, per germline. In nucleotides, the CDR3 is TGTGCCTGGAACAGGGCCTCCTCTGGGGCCAACGTCCTGACTTTC. Its translation is CAWNRASSGANVLTF.

A remark on this clonotype: This may be a read error, as it is one base from a much larger clone. The rearrangement links TRBV29-1 to TRBJ1-1; D is possibly TRBD1 (6 bases). V was cut by 8 bases and J by 0 bases, with 10 bases left in between. The germline V gene has CDR1 SQVTM and CDR2 ANQGSEA. There are 12 residues in the CDR3. The CDR3 DNA is TGCAGCCCACGACAGGTGAACACTGAAGCTTTCTTT. Translating gives CSPRQVNTEAFF.

This chain connects TRBV25-1 to TRBJ2-3; 8 bases fit TRBD1. With V trimmed by 3 bases and J by 7 bases, 15 bases remained unmatched. The CDR3 is 17 residues long. Looked up from germline, CDR1 is MGHDK and CDR2 is SYGVNS. The DNA of the CDR3 is TGTGCCAGCAGTGAGCCCGGGACAGGCCTTTCTACCCATACGCAGTATTTT. It specifies CASSEPGTGLSTHTQYF.

This chain uses TRBV10-2 with TRBJ1-6, with D hard to call. Germline loops: CDR1 WSHSY, CDR2 SAAADI. CDR3 length: 15 amino acids. V lost 3 bases, J lost 7 bases, and 13 bases lay in between. The CDR3 loop is CASSDRRAENSPLHF. The DNA for the CDR3 is TGCGCCAGCAGTGATCGAAGGGCTGAAAATTCACCCCTCCACTTT.

The chain links TRBV7-2 to TRBJ1-1, with a possible D match to TRBD1 (6 bases). This CDR3 has 14 residues. CDR1 is SGHTA, CDR2 FQGNSA, per germline. V lost 7 bases and J lost 5, with 17 bases in between. CDR3 nucleotides: TGTGCCAGCACCAAACAGGGAGGGCGGACTGAAGCTTTCTTT. Encoded protein: CASTKQGGRTEAFF.

The genes are TRBV7-3 and TRBJ2-5; 10 bases map to TRBD1. Germline CDR1 and CDR2: SGHTA and FQGTGA. Trimming took 5 bases from V and 5 from J; bases not matched to a gene: 11. This CDR3 is 16 amino acids long. The CDR3 region has the DNA TGTGCCAGCAGCGTCGCCGGACAGGGGGTATGGGAGACCCAGTACTTC. Amino acids: CASSVAGQGVWETQYF.

This sequence joins TRBV29-1 and TRBJ1-5; the match to TRBD1 covers 7 bases. V was clipped by 5 bases and J by 7 bases; unmatched bases: 8. CDR1 is SQVTM, CDR2 ANQGSEA, per germline. This CDR3 comprises 13 residues. The chain's CDR3 is CSVRQGPRQPQHF. CDR3 nucleotide sequence: TGCAGCGTTAGACAGGGTCCGCGGCAGCCCCAGCATTTT.

The V call is TRBV29-1, the J call TRBJ2-6; 7 nucleotides match TRBD1. V trimming: 6 bases; J trimming: 4 bases; junction bases outside the gene matches: 9. The CDR3 consists of 15 residues. The germline V gene has CDR1 SQVTM and CDR2 ANQGSEA. CDR3 DNA: TGCAGCGTGACTACAGGGGTGGCAGGGGCCAACGTCCTGACTTTC. Translated, it gives CSVTTGVAGANVLTF.

This clonotype has only a few counts. The chain combines TRBV6-6 with TRBJ1-6; no reliable D call. Germline CDR1 is MNHNY and CDR2 is SVGAGI (reference sequence). This CDR3 contains 13 residues. V lost 5 bases, J lost 7 bases, and 9 bases lay in between. The CDR3 bases are TGTGCCAGCAGTGCTTCTCTGAATTCACCCCTCCACTTT. It encodes CASSASLNSPLHF.

This clonotype has only one observation. The chain carries TRBV6-6 and TRBJ1-1, with D possibly matching TRBD1 (6 bases). Trimming cost V 7 bases and J 2 bases, with 14 bases left between them. Germline CDR1 and CDR2: MNHNY and SVGAGI (reference sequence). The CDR3 consists of 14 residues. Here the CDR3 DNA reads TGTGCCAGCACCGGACAGAGACTAAACACTGAAGCTTTCTTT. Its protein is CASTGQRLNTEAFF.

In its sample, this clonotype was seen a few times. For the CDR3, the DNA is TGCGCCAGCAGCTTGGCGGCAGGGAACACCGGGGAGCTGTTTTTT. It specifies CASSLAAGNTGELFF. V is TRBV5-1 and J is TRBJ2-2; D not certain. This CDR3 is 15 amino acids long. Germline CDR1 and CDR2: SGHRS and YFSETQ. Trimming left V 0 bases short and J 1 base short, with 7 bases between.

Many counts were recorded for this clonotype. V usage is TRBV10-3 and J usage is TRBJ2-5; D is ambiguous. This CDR3 is 15 amino acids long. Trimming stripped 0 bases from V and 5 bases from J, with 13 bases between. Germline V gene data show CDR1 as ENHRY and CDR2 as SYGVKD. The chain's CDR3 is CAISESRTMEETQYF. The CDR3 DNA is TGTGCCATCAGTGAGTCAAGAACCATGGAGGAGACCCAGTACTTC.

The chain combines TRBV12-3 or TRBV12-4 with TRBJ1-5; 9 bases match TRBD1. There are 18 residues in the CDR3. After removal of 6 bases from V and 6 bases from J, the junction contained 18 bases not matched to a gene. The CDR3 coding sequence is TGTGCCAGCAGGAGCTCGGGACAGGGAGGGTTAGTAGGTCAGCCCCAGCATTTT. Translating it yields CASRSSGQGGLVGQPQHF.

The V gene is TRBV25-1, the J gene TRBJ2-5, with D perhaps given as TRBD1 or TRBD2 (6 bases each). V shed 7 bases and J shed 4 bases, with 19 bases lying between them. The CDR3 spans 15 residues. The V gene's germline CDR1 is MGHDK and CDR2 SYGVNS. As DNA, the CDR3 is TGTGCCAGCACCCGACTGGGGGGACAAGGAGAGACCCAGTACTTC. It yields the protein CASTRLGGQGETQYF.

CDR3 bases: TGTGCCATCAGTGAACGAGGACTCACAGATACGCAGTATTTT. It specifies CAISERGLTDTQYF. The rearrangement links TRBV10-3 to TRBJ2-3, with D perhaps matching TRBD2 (5 bases). The CDR3 sequence is 14 residues long. V lost 3 bases to trimming and J lost 2 bases, with 9 bases between them. Germline CDR1 reads ENHRY; CDR2 reads SYGVKD.

This clonotype was observed once. The chain links TRBV2 to TRBJ2-7; TRBD2 matches at 9 bases. The CDR3 contains 14 residues. Germline CDR1 reads SNHLY; CDR2 reads FYNNEI. The ends lost 10 bases at V and 7 bases at J; junction bases unmatched: 14. Here the CDR3 reads CAISAAGGFEEQYF. The CDR3 coding sequence is TGTGCCATCAGCGCCGCGGGAGGGTTTGAGGAGCAGTACTTC. The whole variable domain, filled in from reference TRBV2 and TRBJ2-7, reads EPEVTQTPSHQVTQMGQEVILRCVPISNHLYFYWYRQILGQKVEFLVSFYNNEISEKSEIFDDQFSVERPDGSNFTLKIRSTKLEDSAMYFCAISAAGGFEEQYFGPGTRLTVT.

The chain recombines TRBV2 with TRBJ1-2; D not certain. Germline values: CDR1 SNHLY, CDR2 FYNNEI. This CDR3 contains 15 residues. Trimming shortened V by 8 bases and J by 0 bases, and 16 bases separated the two germline ends. CDR3 bases: TGTGCCAGCTTACCGAGGTCAGGTTCTAACTATGGCTACACCTTC. Protein: CASLPRSGSNYGYTF.

Ten or more counts support this clonotype. The chain is built from TRBV6-4 and TRBJ1-6; 8 bases map to TRBD1. This CDR3 is built from 14 residues. Germline V lookup: CDR1 MRHNA, CDR2 SNTAGT. The ends lost 4 bases at V and 9 bases at J; junction bases unmatched: 5. This CDR3 reads CASSARQGSSPLHF. The DNA for the CDR3 is TGTGCCAGCAGTGCCAGACAGGGGAGTTCACCCCTCCACTTT.